A single T cell receptor (beta chain) is shown here with its context. Its cognate antigen has yet to be identified. Base qualities were left out, and no much larger clone turns up one base away. At the junction V is shortened by 6 bases and J by 6 bases; bases outside the gene matches: 9. The CDR3 covers 15 residues, taking in both the cysteine and the phenylalanine. Just the 45-base CDR3 DNA is kept, in frame starting at base 1. As encoded in the germline V gene (reference sequence), CDR1 is MNHEY while CDR2 is SMNVEV. TCRbeta CDR3 regions were amplified from genomic DNA using the immunoSEQ Assay, a bias-controlled multiplex PCR. Turning to the authors' computational methods: The number of nucleated cells in each sample was estimated from the amplification of reference gene primers within the assay. To quantify the absolute abundance of each unique TCRbeta CDR3 rearrangement, sequence reads were collapsed and filtered. For each sample, productive Simpson clonality was calculated as the square root of Simpson's diversity index across productive rearrangements. The table was pulled from immuneACCESS by TCRdb, which kept in-frame rearrangements only. Such tables lose some clones; where checked, under half of the loss comes from unresolved V genes, and the rest has no known cause. From that table come the V and J calls and clone size; the DNA was used to work out D and trimming. The sample profile shows 150,000 to 200,000 clones; around 86% of them were found once. The ten largest account for about 8.3% of the sample.

These data belong to a study of blood T cell repertoires in COVID-19 (dated by TCRdb to 2018 to 2020). With respect to the entire study: Samples covering the acute and convalescent phases of COVID-19 were provided by collaborators in the United States, Italy and Spain. The material from the prospective study consisted of cDNA or gDNA derived from T cells, B-cell-depleted T cells, or PBMCs. The dataset comprised deeply sampled blood TCRbeta repertoires from subjects exposed to, actively infected with, or recovered from COVID-19. A freely available public database, intended as a resource for researchers studying the immune response to SARS-CoV-2, is where the repertoires were released. The samples were drawn from two sources: the first 160 participants of the ongoing ImmuneRACE study, and fewer than 1,500 subjects contributed by 6 global collaborators. The sample metadata nearly always contained a de-identified subject ID, COVID-19 status, age in years and sex. Where available, HLA class I and class II types were obtained from metadata supplied by the sample provider rather than from assay-based typing. General conclusions and limits of the study: Clinical and demographic metadata were provided uncurated, with the amount varying by source and participant.

In Seattle, one collaborating source enrolled patients while the infection was active and tracked those patients longitudinally over the course of disease. Each collaborating institution followed its own protocols to collect whole blood in K2EDTA tubes. For TCRbeta analysis, collaborator samples were shipped as frozen whole blood, as isolated PBMCs, or as DNA extracted from either sample type. The chain uses TRBV27 and TRBJ2-3; 10 bases in the middle match TRBD1. This receptor was identified in a woman between 70 and 85 years old with COVID-19, enrolled during active disease. The specimen sequenced was peripheral blood. This receptor carries the CDR3 CASSPGTGVGDTQYF. In nucleotide form, the sequence is TGTGCCAGCAGCCCAGGGACAGGGGTCGGGGATACGCAGTATTTT.